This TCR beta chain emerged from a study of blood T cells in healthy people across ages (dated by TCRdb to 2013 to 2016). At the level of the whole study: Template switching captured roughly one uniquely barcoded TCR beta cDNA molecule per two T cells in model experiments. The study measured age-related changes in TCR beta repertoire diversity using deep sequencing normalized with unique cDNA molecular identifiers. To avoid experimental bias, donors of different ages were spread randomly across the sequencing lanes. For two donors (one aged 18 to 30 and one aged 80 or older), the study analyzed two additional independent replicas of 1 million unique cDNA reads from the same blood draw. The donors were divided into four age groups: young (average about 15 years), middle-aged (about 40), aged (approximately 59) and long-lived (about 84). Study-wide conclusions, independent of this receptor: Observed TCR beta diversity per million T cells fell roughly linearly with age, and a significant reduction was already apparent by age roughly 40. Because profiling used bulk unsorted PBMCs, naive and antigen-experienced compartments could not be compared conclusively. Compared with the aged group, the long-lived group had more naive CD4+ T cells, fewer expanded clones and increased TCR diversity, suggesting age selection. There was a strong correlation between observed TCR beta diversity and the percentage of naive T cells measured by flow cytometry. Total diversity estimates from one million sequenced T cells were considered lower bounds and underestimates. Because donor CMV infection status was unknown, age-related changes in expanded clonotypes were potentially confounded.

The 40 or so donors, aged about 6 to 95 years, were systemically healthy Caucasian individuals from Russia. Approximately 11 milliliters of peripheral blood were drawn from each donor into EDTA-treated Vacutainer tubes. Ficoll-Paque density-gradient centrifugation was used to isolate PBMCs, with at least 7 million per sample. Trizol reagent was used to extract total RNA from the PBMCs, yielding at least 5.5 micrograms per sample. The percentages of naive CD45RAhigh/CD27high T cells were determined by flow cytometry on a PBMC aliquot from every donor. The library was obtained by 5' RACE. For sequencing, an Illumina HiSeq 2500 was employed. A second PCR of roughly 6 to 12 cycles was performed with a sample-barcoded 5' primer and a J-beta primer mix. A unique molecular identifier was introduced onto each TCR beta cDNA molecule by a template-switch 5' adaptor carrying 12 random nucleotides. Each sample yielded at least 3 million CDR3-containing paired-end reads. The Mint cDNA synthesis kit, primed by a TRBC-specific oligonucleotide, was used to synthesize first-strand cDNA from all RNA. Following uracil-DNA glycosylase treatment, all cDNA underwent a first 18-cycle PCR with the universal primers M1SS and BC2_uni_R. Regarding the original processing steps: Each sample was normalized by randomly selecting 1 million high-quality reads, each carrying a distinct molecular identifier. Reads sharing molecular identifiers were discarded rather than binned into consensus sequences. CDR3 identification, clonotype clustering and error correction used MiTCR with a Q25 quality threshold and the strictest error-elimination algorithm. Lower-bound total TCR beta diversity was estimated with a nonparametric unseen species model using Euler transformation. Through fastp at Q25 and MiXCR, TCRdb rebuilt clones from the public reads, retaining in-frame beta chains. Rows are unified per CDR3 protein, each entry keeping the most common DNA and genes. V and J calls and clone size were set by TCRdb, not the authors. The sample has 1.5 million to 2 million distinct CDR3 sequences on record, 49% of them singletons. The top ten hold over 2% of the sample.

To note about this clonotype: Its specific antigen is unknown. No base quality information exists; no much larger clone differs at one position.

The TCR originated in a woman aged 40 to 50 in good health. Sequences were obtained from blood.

The nucleotide sequence reads as follows: TGCGCCAGCAGCATCGATAGCGAGCAGTACTTC. Its protein product is CASSIDSEQYF. Recombination linked TRBV5-1 to TRBJ2-7; confidence is insufficient to name the D gene. Counted from cysteine to phenylalanine, this CDR3 has 11 amino acids. Only the CDR3 portion is preserved as DNA: 33 bases, with reading frame beginning at the first base. The CDR1 and CDR2 encoded by the germline V gene are SGHRS and YFSETQ. V is clipped by 4 bases and J by 6 bases, and the sequence between their germline boundaries is 8 bases long.